This T cell receptor (beta chain) was retrieved from a study of CD8 T cells in Susac syndrome. A quantity of roughly 0.5 to 1 ug RNA underwent reverse transcription using random hexamers. The method of amplification for TCR beta CDR3 was immunoSEQ multiplex PCR, covering 54 Vbeta and 13 Jbeta. One entry per CDR3 protein, called by TCRdb with MiXCR from the immunoSEQ multiplex PCR reads. The sample holds around 150,000 distinct CDR3 sequences; over 90% are singletons and the top ten take roughly 0.2%. Sequencing targeted TCR beta in T cells from blood (CD8+ and CD4+). A remark on this clonotype: The antigen is not known.

Findings and caveats of the study: As the study acknowledged, the number of individuals in its TCR sequencing and HLA analysis was relatively small. Susac syndrome CD8+ repertoires were clonally expanded, most strongly in CD8+ TEMRA cells.

CDR3 length equals 13 residues. From germline, CDR1 is MNHEY and CDR2 SVGAGI. V was cut by 6 bases and J by 3 bases, with 11 bases left in between. The receptor was derived from a human donor with Susac syndrome. Sequences were obtained from CD8+ T cells from PBMCs. The rearrangement joins TRBV6-5 to TRBJ1-1; unclear D gene. DNA of the CDR3: TGTGCCAGCAGAGTGAAGGGCTACACTGAAGCTTTCTTT. Translating gives CASRVKGYTEAFF.